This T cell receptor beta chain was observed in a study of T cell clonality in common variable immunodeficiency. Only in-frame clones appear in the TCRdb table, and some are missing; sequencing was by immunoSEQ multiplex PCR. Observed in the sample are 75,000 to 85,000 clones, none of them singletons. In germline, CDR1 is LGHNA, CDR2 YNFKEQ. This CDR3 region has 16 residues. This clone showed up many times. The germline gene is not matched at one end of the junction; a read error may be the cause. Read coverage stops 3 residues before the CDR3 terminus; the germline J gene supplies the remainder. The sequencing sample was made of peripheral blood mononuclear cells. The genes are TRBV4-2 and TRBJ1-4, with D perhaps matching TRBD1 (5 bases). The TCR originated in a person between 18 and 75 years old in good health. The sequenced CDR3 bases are TGCGCCAGCAGCCAAGATCATAAAGGGAGGGGTGAAAAA. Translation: CASSQDHKGRGEK. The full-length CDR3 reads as CASSQDHKGRGEKLFF.